The sample holds a few counts of the clone carrying this T cell receptor (beta chain). The sample is drawn from a study of T cells after yellow fever vaccination. TCRdb fed the 5' RACE reads into MiXCR, producing one record per CDR3 protein. The profile shows 500,000 to 650,000 distinct CDR3 sequences, 9% to 15% of them singletons. This CDR3 is 16 amino acids long. Germline V gives CDR1 SGDLS, CDR2 YYNGEE. The V segment lost 4 bases and the J segment 1 base; nucleotides outside the gene matches: 6. The material was PBMCs, obtained on the day of the yellow fever booster vaccination. This sequence joins TRBV9 and TRBJ2-1; 9 nucleotides agree with TRBD1. This TCR was recovered from a man between 25 and 39 years old who received the YFV17D yellow fever vaccine. This CDR3 is CASSTRGQGSYNEQFF. The CDR3 DNA follows: TGTGCCAGCAGCACGAGGGGACAGGGTTCCTACAATGAGCAGTTCTTC.